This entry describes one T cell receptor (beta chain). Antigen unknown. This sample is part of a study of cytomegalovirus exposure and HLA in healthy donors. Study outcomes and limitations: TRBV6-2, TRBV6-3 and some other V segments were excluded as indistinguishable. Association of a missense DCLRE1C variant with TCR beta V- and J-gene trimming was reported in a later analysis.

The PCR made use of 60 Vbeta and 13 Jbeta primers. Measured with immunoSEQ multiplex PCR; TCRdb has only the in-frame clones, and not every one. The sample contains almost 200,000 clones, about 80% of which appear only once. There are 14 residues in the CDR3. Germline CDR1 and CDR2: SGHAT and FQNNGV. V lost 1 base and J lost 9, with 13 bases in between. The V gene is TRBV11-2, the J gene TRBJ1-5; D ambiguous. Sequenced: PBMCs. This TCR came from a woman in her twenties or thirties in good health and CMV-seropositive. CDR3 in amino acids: CASSLGVRGGPQHF. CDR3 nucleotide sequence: TGTGCCAGCAGCTTAGGGGTCCGAGGTGGGCCCCAGCATTTT.